These T cell receptor beta chains were read from a single sample in a study of blood T cell repertoires in COVID-19. Assay: immunoSEQ multiplex PCR; the TCRdb copy retains only in-frame clones and omits some. The sample consists of approximately 93,000 clones, 70% to 90% of them appearing once. What was sequenced was peripheral blood. All receptors come from a man aged 50 or older with COVID-19, enrolled during active disease. Each CDR3 is given with its conserved first and last residue. D genes are given only for firm matches. Not all rows give a size; the values are once, few, many and, for expanded clones, a class.

TRBJ1-5,once,13,.,TRBV27,CASSFYSNQPQHF,TGTGCCAGCTCCTTCTATAGCAATCAGCCCCAGCATTTT
TRBJ1-6,.,16,.,TRBV3-1/TRBV3-2,CASSQGSSTYNSPLHF,TGTGCCAGCAGCCAAGGGTCGAGCACCTATAATTCACCCCTCCACTTT
TRBJ1-1,.,14,TRBD1,TRBV14,CASSLRTGGFEAFF,TGTGCCAGCAGCCTTAGGACAGGGGGGTTTGAAGCTTTCTTT
TRBJ2-7,.,13,.,TRBV4-3,CASSQTWSYEQYF,TGCGCCAGCAGCCAAACCTGGAGTTACGAGCAGTACTTC
TRBJ2-3,few,16,.,TRBV9,CASSVLEGGRKDTQYF,TGTGCCAGCAGCGTTCTAGAGGGGGGGCGAAAAGATACGCAGTATTTT
TRBJ1-1,.,12,TRBD1,TRBV27,CASSLTGAVAFF,TGTGCCAGCAGTTTGACAGGGGCTGTGGCTTTCTTT
TRBJ2-2,.,11,.,TRBV3-1/TRBV3-2,CASSLTGELFF,TGTGCCAGCAGTCTCACCGGGGAGCTGTTTTTT
TRBJ2-7,once,12,TRBD2,TRBV3-1/TRBV3-2,CASSLRGSEQYF,TGTGCCAGCAGCCTGCGGGGGAGCGAGCAGTACTTC
TRBJ2-1,few,15,TRBD1,TRBV4-2,CASSQDPGTGNEQFF,TGTGCCAGCAGCCAAGATCCGGGGACAGGGAATGAGCAGTTCTTC
TRBJ1-2,.,13,.,TRBV12-3/TRBV12-4,CASSLGLNYGYTF,TGTGCCAGCAGTTTGGGACTGAACTATGGCTACACCTTC
TRBJ1-1,.,16,.,TRBV7-8,CASSLAPAGTNTEAFF,TGTGCCAGCAGCTTAGCCCCGGCAGGAACGAACACTGAAGCTTTCTTT
TRBJ1-2,.,13,TRBD1,TRBV29-1,CSVDHGQAHGYTF,TGCAGCGTTGATCACGGACAGGCCCATGGCTACACCTTC
TRBJ1-4,.,15,.,TRBV6-5,CASSFTGLTNEKLFF,TGTGCCAGCAGTTTCACAGGGTTGACTAATGAAAAACTGTTTTTT
TRBJ1-2,.,15,TRBD1,TRBV10-2,CASSSFGTGGRGYTF,TGCGCCAGCAGTTCTTTTGGGACAGGGGGCCGGGGCTACACCTTC
TRBJ1-3,few,12,.,TRBV12-3/TRBV12-4,CASSPEGNTIYF,TGTGCCAGCAGCCCGGAGGGGAACACCATATATTTT
TRBJ2-1,.,12,.,TRBV19,CASSTSGNEQFF,TGTGCCAGTAGCACCTCGGGGAATGAGCAGTTCTTC
TRBJ1-4,.,14,.,TRBV5-1,CASSFGASREKLFF,TGCGCCAGCAGCTTTGGAGCATCCCGGGAAAAACTGTTTTTT
TRBJ2-5,.,12,.,TRBV30,CAWSVGRETQYF,TGTGCCTGGAGTGTGGGGCGCGAGACCCAGTACTTC
TRBJ2-7,.,14,.,TRBV27,CASSLQGSSYEQYF,TGTGCCAGCAGTTTACAGGGTTCGTCCTACGAGCAGTACTTC
TRBJ1-5,few,15,.,TRBV4-2,CASSQADRINQPQHF,TGTGCCAGCAGCCAAGCAGACAGGATCAATCAGCCCCAGCATTTT
TRBJ1-2,.,13,TRBD1,TRBV6-5,CASRPTGDYGYTF,TGTGCCAGCAGGCCGACAGGGGACTATGGCTACACCTTC
TRBJ1-2,.,15,.,TRBV18,CASSPTTIRSYGYTF,TGTGCCAGCTCGCCCACTACTATCCGGAGCTATGGCTACACCTTC
TRBJ2-7,once,15,.,TRBV11-2,CASSSTGGSTYEQYF,TGTGCCAGCAGCTCTACGGGTGGCTCCACCTACGAGCAGTACTTC
TRBJ1-1,.,15,.,TRBV11-3,CASSLAGRGDTEAFF,TGTGCCAGCAGCTTAGCAGGCCGGGGGGACACTGAAGCTTTCTTT
TRBJ1-4,.,16,.,TRBV3-1/TRBV3-2,CASSHGDYTTNEKLFF,TGTGCCAGCAGCCACGGTGACTACACAACTAATGAAAAACTGTTTTTT
TRBJ2-3,.,14,.,TRBV7-2,CASSLGGGPDTQYF,TGTGCCAGCAGCTTGGGCGGGGGCCCAGATACGCAGTATTTT
TRBJ1-1,many,13,.,TRBV11-2,CASSLDRGGEAFF,TGTGCCAGCAGCTTAGACAGAGGGGGAGAAGCTTTCTTT
TRBJ1-2,.,14,.,TRBV4-2,CASSREFVNYGYTF,TGTGCCAGCAGCCGAGAATTCGTGAACTATGGCTACACCTTC
TRBJ2-2,.,15,.,TRBV4-2,CASSQDNRATGELFF,TGTGCCAGCAGCCAAGATAACAGGGCCACCGGGGAGCTGTTTTTT
TRBJ1-6,.,16,.,TRBV3-1/TRBV3-2,CASSQALPGVRSPLHF,TGTGCCAGCAGCCAAGCCCTTCCGGGGGTCCGCTCACCCCTCCACTTT
TRBJ2-7,.,14,TRBD1,TRBV5-5,CASSGGDRGYEQYF,TGTGCCAGCAGCGGCGGGGACAGGGGGTACGAGCAGTACTTC
TRBJ1-3,few,21,TRBD1,TRBV3-1/TRBV3-2,CASSRKVSANRGTRPGNTIYF,TGTGCCAGCAGCCGCAAGGTTAGCGCGAACAGGGGAACGAGACCTGGAAACACCATATATTTT
TRBJ2-7,few,13,.,TRBV6-5,CASSSSVSYEQYF,TGTGCCAGCAGTTCTTCCGTCTCCTACGAGCAGTACTTC
TRBJ2-5,.,16,TRBD1,TRBV5-1,CASSLGWTGPQETQYF,TGCGCCAGCAGCTTGGGGTGGACAGGGCCCCAAGAGACCCAGTACTTC
TRBJ1-1,.,15,TRBD1,TRBV5-1,CASSLEWTGNTEAFF,TGCGCCAGCAGCTTGGAATGGACAGGGAACACTGAAGCTTTCTTT
TRBJ2-1,.,16,TRBD2,TRBV9,CASSVSSGRGNNEQFF,TGTGCCAGCAGCGTATCTAGCGGGCGGGGGAACAATGAGCAGTTCTTC
TRBJ2-3,.,14,.,TRBV9,CASSVARFTDTQYF,TGTGCCAGCAGCGTAGCTCGTTTCACAGATACGCAGTATTTT
TRBJ1-5,.,16,.,TRBV30,CAWSASGLISNQPQHF,TGTGCCTGGAGTGCCTCCGGACTGATTAGCAATCAGCCCCAGCATTTT
TRBJ2-7,.,15,TRBD1,TRBV2,CASSVGDRRGHEQYF,TGTGCCAGCAGTGTAGGGGACAGGAGGGGGCACGAGCAGTACTTC
TRBJ2-1,.,17,.,TRBV3-1/TRBV3-2,CASSQERQVRSYNEQFF,TGTGCCAGCAGCCAGGAGAGACAGGTGAGATCCTACAATGAGCAGTTCTTC
TRBJ2-7,once,16,TRBD1,TRBV6-1,CASSELPGQGAIEQYF,TGTGCCAGCAGTGAACTTCCGGGACAGGGGGCGATTGAGCAGTACTTC
TRBJ1-1,.,14,.,TRBV5-1,CASRRGGEDTEAFF,TGCGCCAGCAGGCGGGGGGGAGAGGACACTGAAGCTTTCTTT
TRBJ1-4,.,13,.,TRBV6-5,CASSHAERGKLFF,TGTGCCAGCAGCCACGCCGAGCGCGGAAAACTGTTTTTT
TRBJ2-1,.,16,TRBD2,TRBV4-2,CASSQVGSGGLNEQFF,TGTGCCAGCAGCCAAGTTGGGTCGGGGGGGCTTAATGAGCAGTTCTTC
TRBJ1-1,few,15,.,TRBV18,CASSGQSVANTEAFF,TGTGCCAGCTCAGGACAGTCCGTGGCGAACACTGAAGCTTTCTTT
TRBJ1-3,.,15,.,TRBV28,CASISPQGFGNTIYF,TGTGCCAGCATTTCACCGCAGGGATTTGGAAACACCATATATTTT
TRBJ1-6,.,13,TRBD1,TRBV29-1,CSVARDSNSPLHF,TGCAGCGTAGCCCGGGACAGCAATTCACCCCTCCACTTT
TRBJ1-3,.,15,TRBD1,TRBV4-3,CASSRTGTSGNTIYF,TGCGCCAGCAGCCGGACAGGTACTTCTGGAAACACCATATATTTT
TRBJ1-5,few,14,.,TRBV14,CASSQGAGNQPQHF,TGTGCCAGCAGCCAGGGGGCTGGCAATCAGCCCCAGCATTTT
TRBJ1-1,.,13,.,TRBV18,CASSMTENTEAFF,TGTGCCAGCTCGATGACAGAGAACACTGAAGCTTTCTTT
TRBJ1-2,.,13,.,TRBV11-1,CASSPPGGYGYTF,TGTGCCAGCAGCCCCCCCGGGGGTTATGGCTACACCTTC
TRBJ1-2,.,12,TRBD1,TRBV2,CASSGQGPGYTF,TGTGCCAGCAGTGGACAGGGACCTGGCTACACCTTC
TRBJ1-3,.,14,.,TRBV19,CASTSGVSGNTIYF,TGTGCCAGTACTTCAGGGGTATCAGGAAACACCATATATTTT
TRBJ2-2,.,13,.,TRBV7-8,CASRGPNTGELFF,TGTGCCAGCAGGGGCCCGAACACCGGGGAGCTGTTTTTT
TRBJ1-4,.,14,.,TRBV19,CASSPTGTREKLFF,TGTGCCAGTAGTCCCACAGGGACGAGGGAAAAACTGTTTTTT